This is a list of T cell receptor beta chains from one sample in a study of CD8+ T cells in alopecia areata. Some clones are missing from TCRdb's copy, which holds only in-frame ones; the method was immunoSEQ multiplex PCR. The sample comprises 65,000 to 90,000 clones, about 53% of which are singletons, and 5.5% to 6% rests with the top ten. Input material: NKG2D-high CD8+ T cells sorted from blood. The receptors were gathered from a human donor with alopecia areata. CDR3s include the opening cysteine and the closing phenylalanine or tryptophan. Size is stated for part of the rows, as once, few or many counts, or as a class when the clone is expanded.

j_gene: TRBJ1-4
abundance: NA
v_gene: TRBV30
CDR3aa: CAWSTVERAVGKLFF

j_gene: TRBJ2-7
abundance: NA
v_gene: TRBV27
CDR3aa: CASSDPPGHLESEQYF

j_gene: TRBJ2-5
abundance: NA
v_gene: TRBV30
CDR3aa: CAWADRYQETQYF

j_gene: TRBJ2-2
abundance: NA
v_gene: TRBV2
CDR3aa: CASSLTGTGLNTGELFF

j_gene: TRBJ1-2
abundance: NA
v_gene: TRBV29-1
CDR3aa: CSVVSDYGYTF

j_gene: TRBJ2-7
abundance: NA
v_gene: TRBV6-6
CDR3aa: CASSPQDGTYEQYF

j_gene: TRBJ2-3
abundance: NA
v_gene: TRBV11-2
CDR3aa: CASSDWTNHGTDTQYF

j_gene: TRBJ2-5
abundance: NA
v_gene: TRBV4-1
CDR3aa: CASSQATGTKRETQYF

j_gene: TRBJ2-5
abundance: NA
v_gene: TRBV7-2
CDR3aa: CASSLVGQGTETQYF

j_gene: TRBJ2-5
abundance: few
v_gene: TRBV28
CDR3aa: CASSSARAEETQYF

j_gene: TRBJ1-1
abundance: NA
v_gene: TRBV4-1
CDR3aa: CASSQLTENTEAFF

j_gene: TRBJ2-1
abundance: NA
v_gene: TRBV2
CDR3aa: CASRSSGGVYNEQFF

j_gene: TRBJ1-1
abundance: few
v_gene: TRBV29-1
CDR3aa: CSVQGAETEAFF

j_gene: TRBJ2-1
abundance: NA
v_gene: TRBV7-3
CDR3aa: CASSSGDNEQFF